The 20 T cell receptor beta chains in this list originate from one sample, sequenced in a study of T cell responses to AZD1222 COVID-19 vaccine. This table comes from immunoSEQ multiplex PCR, and its TCRdb copy is limited to in-frame clones, with some not included. Here the sample spans 150,000 to 200,000 clones, over 80% being singletons. Material: peripheral blood, obtained on day 0 of AZD1222 vaccination. The receptors stem from an adult in good health.

V and J are TRBV7-9 and TRBJ2-7; weak D call: TRBD2 (5 bases). This CDR3 has 13 amino acids. V was clipped by 2 bases and J by 7 bases, with 12 bases between them. Germline V CDR1 and CDR2: SEHNR, FQNEAQ (reference sequence). CDR3 DNA sequence: TGTGCCAGCAGCTTATCTGTCCCGGGAGAGCAGTACTTC. It yields the protein CASSLSVPGEQYF. The full variable domain, in which reference TRBV7-9 and TRBJ2-7 provide the parts outside the CDR3, is DTGVSQNPRHKITKRGQNVTFRCDPISEHNRLYWYRQTLGQGPEFLTYFQNEAQLEKSRLLSDRFSAERPKGSFSTLEIQRTEQGDSAMYLCASSLSVPGEQYFGPGTRLTVT.

The chain links TRBV7-6 to TRBJ1-6; maybe TRBD1 (6 bases). The length of the CDR3 is 15 residues. CDR1 is SGHVS, CDR2 FNYEAQ, per germline. Trimming took off 2 bases at V and 6 bases at J, with 11 bases between the two ends. The CDR3 loop reads CASSLQGPPNSPLHF. CDR3 nucleotide sequence: TGTGCCAGCAGCTTACAGGGGCCGCCTAATTCACCCCTCCACTTT.

The chain employs TRBV6-5 and TRBJ2-1; D assignment may be TRBD1 or TRBD2 (5 bases each). CDR3 length: 15 amino acids. Trimming cost V 0 bases and J 6 bases, with 12 bases left between them. Per germline, CDR1 MNHEY and CDR2 SVGAGI. CDR3 region: CASSYSRDLSNEQFF. In DNA form, the CDR3 reads TGTGCCAGCAGTTACTCCAGGGACCTCAGCAATGAGCAGTTCTTC.

This CDR3 is CASSARDSYNSPLHF. The CDR3 region has the DNA TGTGCCAGCAGCGCCCGGGACAGCTATAATTCACCCCTCCACTTT. The J gene is TRBJ1-6, the V gene TRBV9; TRBD1 agrees at 7 bases. Trimming at V came to 3 bases and at J to 3 bases, leaving 3 bases not matched to a gene. This CDR3 has 15 amino acids. Germline lookup yields CDR1 SGDLS and CDR2 YYNGEE.

This clone was counted between two and nine times. The V call is TRBV18, the J call TRBJ2-2; TRBD2 matches at 7 bases. This CDR3 spans 15 amino acids. Germline CDR1 reads KGHSH; CDR2 reads LQKENI. After removal of 6 bases from V and 4 bases from J, the junction contained 8 bases not matched to a gene. The CDR3 protein is CASSPVGGSTGELFF. CDR3 in DNA: TGTGCCAGCTCGCCCGTTGGCGGGAGCACCGGGGAGCTGTTTTTT.

The chain couples TRBV7-9 to TRBJ1-2; the D gene is possibly TRBD1 (5 bases). The CDR3 is made up of 15 amino acids. Germline CDR1 is SEHNR and CDR2 is FQNEAQ (reference sequence). V lost 3 bases to trimming and J lost 0 bases, with 11 bases between them. The CDR3 loop is CASSFPSTANYGYTF. Here the CDR3 DNA reads TGTGCCAGCAGCTTCCCCTCGACAGCTAACTATGGCTACACCTTC.

The genes are TRBV30 and TRBJ1-6; a weak D match, TRBD1 (6 bases). This CDR3 spans 14 amino acids. The V gene's germline CDR1 is GTSNPN and CDR2 SVGIG (reference sequence). V was clipped by 2 bases and J by 7 bases, with 12 bases between them. Written as DNA, the CDR3 is TGTGCCTGGAGTAGAGGGGGTGGGAATTCACCCCTCCACTTT. Amino acid sequence: CAWSRGGGNSPLHF.

The chain links TRBV18 to TRBJ1-5; D not resolved. This CDR3 comprises 17 residues. V shed 2 bases and J shed 0 bases, with 14 bases lying between them. In germline, CDR1 is KGHSH, CDR2 LQKENI. The chain's CDR3 is CASSPEAFGNSNQPQHF. The CDR3 bases are TGTGCCAGCTCACCAGAGGCGTTCGGGAATAGCAATCAGCCCCAGCATTTT.

V usage is TRBV28 and J usage is TRBJ2-1, with D perhaps given as TRBD1 or TRBD2 (6 bases each). Germline V lookup: CDR1 MDHEN, CDR2 SYDVKM. Deletions cut 6 bases from V and 5 bases from J, with 17 bases between. The length of the CDR3 is 15 residues. CDR3 bases: TGTGCCAGCAGCCTCCCCGGGGGCTGGAACAATGAGCAGTTCTTC. Amino acids: CASSLPGGWNNEQFF.

For this clone: Other DNA sequences of this sample code for an identical CDR3. V usage is TRBV12-3 or TRBV12-4 and J usage is TRBJ1-2, with D possibly being TRBD1 (5 bases). This CDR3 spans 12 amino acids. V was shortened by 3 bases and J by 5 bases, with 7 bases between the two germline ends. CDR3 in amino acids: CASSLRGYGYTF. The CDR3, as DNA: TGTGCCAGCAGTTTGAGGGGTTATGGCTACACCTTC.

The V call is TRBV3-1 (or the pseudogene TRBV3-2), the J call TRBJ2-1; TRBD2 aligns across 7 bases. Looked up from germline, CDR1 is LGHDT and CDR2 is YNNKEL (reference sequence). Losses at the gene ends were 8 bases for V and 5 bases for J; bases not matched to a gene: 9. This CDR3 has 14 amino acids. The CDR3 here is CASSLTSVHNEQFF. The CDR3 nucleotides are TGTGCCAGCTCCCTAACTAGCGTTCACAATGAGCAGTTCTTC.

The V gene is TRBV14, the J gene TRBJ2-7; unclear D gene. The CDR3 loop spans 17 amino acids. Germline assignment: CDR1 SGHDN and CDR2 FVKESK. The V end lost 0 bases, the J end lost 2 bases, and 17 bases lay between the germline ends. The CDR3 nucleotides are TGTGCCAGCAGCCAAGAAATCTCGCCCGGGTATACCTACGAGCAGTACTTC. As protein: CASSQEISPGYTYEQYF. Together with reference TRBV14 and TRBJ2-7, the CDR3 gives the full variable domain: EAGVTQFPSHSVIEKGQTVTLRCDPISGHDNLYWYRRVMGKEIKFLLHFVKESKQDESGMPNNRFLAERTGGTYSTLKVQPAELEDSGVYFCASSQEISPGYTYEQYFGPGTRLTVT.

The chain is built from TRBV6-1 and TRBJ1-6; D gene uncertain. CDR3 size: 14 residues. Trimming shortened V by 0 bases and J by 11 bases, and 11 bases separated the two germline ends. The V gene's germline CDR1 is MNHNS and CDR2 SASEGT. DNA of the CDR3: TGTGCCAGCAGTGAAGCCCGGCCGCGGACACCCCTCCACTTT. Its protein is CASSEARPRTPLHF.

The chain is built from TRBV19 and TRBJ1-5, with D perhaps matching TRBD1 (6 bases). This CDR3 is 16 amino acids long. With 4 bases removed from V and 3 bases from J, the gap between germline ends came to 16 bases. Germline V lookup: CDR1 LNHDA, CDR2 SQIVND (reference sequence). This CDR3 is CASSKFTGIVNQPQHF. CDR3 in DNA: TGTGCCAGTAGTAAATTTACAGGGATAGTCAATCAGCCCCAGCATTTT.

The V gene is TRBV28, the J gene TRBJ2-3; a possible D gene is TRBD2 (5 bases). Germline CDR1 is MDHEN and CDR2 is SYDVKM. The CDR3 is 13 residues long. V dropped 8 bases and J dropped 1 base, with 10 bases sitting between them. The CDR3 nucleotides read TGTGCCAGCGCCGAGGGCGGCACAGATACGCAGTATTTT. Amino acid sequence: CASAEGGTDTQYF. The full variable domain, rest sourced from reference TRBV28 and TRBJ2-3, is DVKVTQSSRYLVKRTGEKVFLECVQDMDHENMFWYRQDPGLGLRLIYFSYDVKMKEKGDIPEGYSVSREKKERFSLILESASTNQTSMYLCASAEGGTDTQYFGPGTRLTVL.

V usage is TRBV7-8 and J usage is TRBJ2-7; TRBD2 agrees at 9 bases. CDR3 size: 17 residues. Germline CDR1 reads SGHVS; CDR2 reads FQNEAQ. The V and J ends lost 0 bases and 5 bases, in that order; junction bases with no gene match: 11. Here the CDR3 DNA reads TGTGCCAGCAGCTTAGCGTTTGGTAGCGGGAGTTCCAACGAGCAGTACTTC. Residues: CASSLAFGSGSSNEQYF. Full variable domain (rest looked up from reference TRBV7-8 and TRBJ2-7): GAGVSQSPRYKVAKRGQDVALRCDPISGHVSLFWYQQALGQGPEFLTYFQNEAQLDKSGLPSDRFFAERPEGSVSTLKIQRTQQEDSAVYLCASSLAFGSGSSNEQYFGPGTRLTVT.

The CDR3 DNA is TGTGCCAGCGGGACTAGCGGGCCCGTGGATACGCAGTATTTT. This translates into CASGTSGPVDTQYF. The chain links TRBV9 to TRBJ2-3; 12 bases line up with TRBD2. Germline CDR1 is SGDLS and CDR2 is YYNGEE. Trimming took 7 bases from V and 6 from J; bases not matched to a gene: 6. The CDR3 is made up of 14 amino acids.

The chain recombines TRBV19 with TRBJ2-3; the match to TRBD1 covers 7 bases. Germline V lookup: CDR1 LNHDA, CDR2 SQIVND (reference sequence). The CDR3 has 14 residues. V dropped 6 bases and J dropped 2; count of bases not matched to a gene: 5. The CDR3 protein is CASRTTGTTDTQYF. CDR3 DNA sequence: TGTGCCAGTAGGACGACAGGGACCACAGATACGCAGTATTTT.

The rearrangement uses TRBV14 and TRBJ2-4; D not resolved. This CDR3 is built from 14 residues. V was clipped by 1 base and J by 1 base, with 5 bases between them. The germline gives CDR1 SGHDN, CDR2 FVKESK. CDR3 region: CASSQGYAKNIQYF. The CDR3 region has the DNA TGTGCCAGCAGCCAAGGGTATGCCAAAAACATTCAGTACTTC.

This chain joins TRBV27 and TRBJ1-4, with 8 bases aligning to TRBD1. CDR1 MNHEY and CDR2 SMNVEV come from the germline V gene (reference sequence). The V and J ends lost 5 bases and 8 bases, in that order; junction bases with no gene match: 7. The CDR3 has 14 residues. The CDR3 sequence is CASSEDRGAEKLFF. In DNA form, the CDR3 reads TGTGCCAGCAGTGAAGACAGGGGAGCCGAAAAACTGTTTTTT. Using reference TRBV27 and TRBJ1-4 for the parts outside the CDR3, the full variable domain is EAQVTQNPRYLITVTGKKLTVTCSQNMNHEYMSWYRQDPGLGLRQIYYSMNVEVTDKGDVPEGYKVSRKEKRNFPLILESPSPNQTSLYFCASSEDRGAEKLFFGSGTQLSVL.